What follows are 21 T cell receptor beta chains derived from one specimen sequenced in a study of T cells in Graves' hyperthyroidism and ophthalmopathy. What was amplified from RNA transcripts were TCR beta CDR3 regions. TCR CDR3 underwent first-round RT-PCR with the HTBI primer set. TCRdb independently ran MiXCR on the multiplex PCR reads; one entry per CDR3 protein. The profile shows a few hundred thousand distinct CDR3 sequences, roughly 13% of them singletons. Sequencing used blood. These receptors all come from a woman between 18 and 29 years old with Graves' hyperthyroidism.

This clonotype came up a few times. CDR3 region: CASIRRGNTGELFF. In DNA form, the CDR3 reads TGTGCCAGTATAAGGAGGGGAAACACCGGGGAGCTGTTTTTT. This chain links TRBV19 with TRBJ2-2; D is possibly TRBD2 (6 bases). The CDR3 covers 14 residues. V dropped 7 bases and J dropped 2 bases, with 11 bases sitting between them. Germline V lookup: CDR1 LNHDA, CDR2 SQIVND (reference sequence).

This clonotype has a count of ten or more. The chain joins TRBV7-2 to TRBJ2-4; D unresolved. Between the trimmed V and J ends, which lost 4 bases and 0 bases, there was a span of 7 bases. The CDR3 totals 14 residues. From germline, CDR1 is SGHTA and CDR2 FQGNSA. The CDR3 nucleotides read TGTGCCAGCAGCTCCGGGTTAGCCAAAAACATTCAGTACTTC. Its protein is CASSSGLAKNIQYF.

Here the CDR3 reads CASSLQPNYEQYF. The CDR3 region has the DNA TGTGCCAGCAGCTTACAGCCAAACTACGAGCAGTACTTC. The chain combines TRBV7-3 with TRBJ2-7, with D hard to call. Germline-derived CDR1 and CDR2 are SGHTA and FQGTGA. V was pared by 2 bases and J by 3 bases, with 8 bases between. The CDR3 loop spans 13 amino acids.

This clonotype was recorded at least ten times. The chain combines TRBV15 with TRBJ2-2; D possibly corresponds to TRBD1 (5 bases). Germline CDR1 LNHNV, CDR2 YYDKDF (reference sequence). V lost 0 bases, J lost 8 bases, and 10 bases lay in between. The CDR3 runs to 14 residues. The CDR3 region is CATSRDRGSGELFF. The CDR3 DNA sequence: TGTGCCACCAGCAGAGATAGGGGCAGTGGGGAGCTGTTTTTT.

About this clonotype itself: At one end the junction does not follow the germline gene, possibly because of a read error. The genes are TRBV7-8 and TRBJ2-2; TRBD2 agrees at 10 bases. The CDR3 is 16 residues long. Per the germline V gene, CDR1 is SGHVS and CDR2 is FQNEAQ. This CDR3 is CASSLIPSGSTGEPFF. The CDR3, as DNA: TGTGCCAGCAGCTTAATTCCTAGCGGGAGTACCGGGGAGCCGTTTTTT.

In its sample, this clonotype was seen many times. The rearrangement links TRBV6-1 to TRBJ2-7; a weak D match, TRBD1 (6 bases). The germline CDR1 and CDR2 sequences are MNHNS and SASEGT. V was pared by 8 bases and J by 1 base, with 9 bases between. CDR3 length: 12 amino acids. In DNA, the CDR3 is TGTGCCAGCCTGGGGGCTTCCTACGAGCAGTACTTC. Translation gives CASLGASYEQYF.

This clonotype occurred many times. V gene TRBV6-1 combines with J gene TRBJ2-6; 11 nucleotides align to TRBD1. The trim removed 5 bases at V and 1 base at J, leaving 10 bases unmatched. CDR3 length equals 19 residues. CDR1 and CDR2 (germline): MNHNS, SASEGT. CDR3 protein: CASSSSGQGASSGANVLTF. The CDR3 DNA sequence: TGTGCCAGCAGTTCCTCTGGACAGGGGGCTAGTTCTGGGGCCAACGTCCTGACTTTC.

This clonotype was detected only a few times. V is TRBV3-1 and J is TRBJ2-1; 8 nucleotides agree with TRBD2. Trimming took 1 base from V and 15 from J; bases not matched to a gene: 11. The CDR3 loop spans 14 amino acids. Looked up from germline, CDR1 is LGHDT and CDR2 is YNNKEL (reference sequence). The CDR3 reads CASSQGTLAGLGFF. CDR3 coding DNA: TGTGCCAGCAGCCAAGGGACCCTTGCGGGACTAGGGTTCTTC.

The CDR3 DNA is TGTGCCAGCAGTGAAGGGTGGAGGACAGATACGCAGTATTTT. It is translated as CASSEGWRTDTQYF. The genes are TRBV6-1 and TRBJ2-3; TRBD2 is a possible D gene (5 bases). Germline lookup yields CDR1 MNHNS and CDR2 SASEGT. V was trimmed by 1 base and J by 3 bases, leaving 8 bases between them. The length of the CDR3 is 14 residues.

This clonotype was seen at least ten times. V gene TRBV24-1 combines with J gene TRBJ2-5; possibly TRBD1 for D (6 bases). The CDR3 has 14 residues. The germline gives CDR1 KGHDR, CDR2 SFDVKD. V dropped 2 bases and J dropped 4 bases, with 10 bases sitting between them. The DNA for the CDR3 is TGTGCCACCAGTGATTGGGCCAGGGGAGAGACCCAGTACTTC. It codes for CATSDWARGETQYF.

This clonotype was observed at least ten times. The CDR3 protein is CASSHTTSTDTQYF. The CDR3 bases are TGTGCCAGCAGTCACACCACTAGCACAGATACGCAGTATTTT. The V and J genes are TRBV12-3 or TRBV12-4 and TRBJ2-3; D unresolved. The V gene lost 5 bases and the J gene lost 0 bases, with 9 bases spanning the gap. CDR3 length: 14 residues.

The V and J genes are TRBV9 and TRBJ2-3; D not resolved. CDR3 length: 18 amino acids. The germline V gene has CDR1 SGDLS and CDR2 YYNGEE. Deletions cut 3 bases from V and 2 bases from J, with 22 bases between. The CDR3 DNA is TGTGCCAGCAGCGGCTACTCAGGACCACCTCGTATCACAGATACGCAGTATTTT. This encodes CASSGYSGPPRITDTQYF.

There are a few counts of this clonotype. The V call is TRBV6-1, the J call TRBJ2-1; TRBD2 matches at 8 bases. J lost 6 bases, V lost 6 bases, and 13 bases had no gene match. The CDR3 totals 16 residues. Germline CDR1 is MNHNS and CDR2 is SASEGT. In nucleotides, the CDR3 is TGTGCCAGCAGAGGGGCCTTTTCGGGAGGGCCCAATGAGCAGTTCTTC. It encodes CASRGAFSGGPNEQFF.

This clonotype was seen many times. The chain joins TRBV11-2 to TRBJ2-3, with 9 bases matching TRBD2. This CDR3 comprises 16 residues. Germline CDR1 is SGHAT and CDR2 is FQNNGV. V lost 4 bases, J lost 4 bases, and 9 bases stayed unmatched. Here the CDR3 reads CASSYRSGRLSDTQYF. The CDR3 bases are TGTGCCAGCAGCTACCGGAGCGGGAGGCTCTCAGATACGCAGTATTTT.

This clonotype was recorded a few times. J is TRBJ2-7 and V is TRBV18; D tentatively fits TRBD1 or TRBD2 (5 bases each). Germline CDR1 KGHSH, CDR2 LQKENI. V dropped 0 bases and J dropped 2 bases, with 17 bases sitting between them. The CDR3 has 17 amino acids. In nucleotides, the CDR3 is TGTGCCAGCTCACCACCGTTAGGGGAGACGAATACCTACGAGCAGTACTTC. Translation: CASSPPLGETNTYEQYF. The whole variable domain, remainder taken from reference TRBV18 and TRBJ2-7, is NAGVMQNPRHLVRRRGQEARLRCSPMKGHSHVYWYRQLPEEGLKFMVYLQKENIIDESGMPKERFSAEFPKEGPSILRIQQVVRGDSAAYFCASSPPLGETNTYEQYFGPGTRLTVT.

This clonotype came up many times. The chain has TRBV5-1 and TRBJ1-1; D is undetermined. The germline CDR1 and CDR2 sequences are SGHRS and YFSETQ. The CDR3 length is 15 residues. Trimming shortened V by 2 bases and J by 3 bases, and 14 bases separated the two germline ends. The CDR3 region is CASSFDDPADTEAFF. The CDR3 DNA follows: TGCGCCAGCAGCTTTGATGACCCCGCGGACACTGAAGCTTTCTTT.

The chain is built from TRBV25-1 and TRBJ2-7, with 9 bases aligning to TRBD1. CDR1 and CDR2 from the germline V gene are MGHDK and SYGVNS. The CDR3 is 15 amino acids. The junction had 3 bases not matched to a gene; V was cut back by 1 base and J by 2 bases. This CDR3 reads CASSELGDRAYEQYF. The CDR3 DNA reads as TGTGCCAGCAGTGAATTGGGGGACAGGGCCTACGAGCAGTACTTC.

At least ten counts were recorded for this clonotype. The rearrangement links TRBV7-2 to TRBJ2-5; no reliable D call. Trimming took off 4 bases at V and 2 bases at J, with 11 bases between the two ends. This CDR3 comprises 14 residues. CDR1 and CDR2 (germline): SGHTA, FQGNSA. CDR3 amino acids: CASSSRREQETQYF. In nucleotides, the CDR3 is TGTGCCAGCAGCTCTCGCAGAGAACAAGAGACCCAGTACTTC.

This clonotype was found many times. The chain combines TRBV3-1 with TRBJ1-2; no definite D call. Germline assignment: CDR1 LGHDT and CDR2 YNNKEL (reference sequence). The V end was cut by 3 bases, the J end by 4 bases, with 9 bases between. This CDR3 has 13 residues. The CDR3 DNA reads TGTGCCAGCAGCCAGGGCGGAATCTATGGCTACACCTTC. Translation: CASSQGGIYGYTF. The full variable domain, rest sourced from reference TRBV3-1 and TRBJ1-2, is DTAVSQTPKYLVTQMGNDKSIKCEQNLGHDTMYWYKQDSKKFLKIMFSYNNKELIINETVPNRFSPKSPDKAHLNLHINSLELGDSAVYFCASSQGGIYGYTFGSGTRLTVV.

The table lists this clonotype with many counts. The CDR3 DNA reads TGTGCCAGCAGCCAACAACCAACCGGGGCAAGCTCCTACGAGCAGTACTTC. Amino acid sequence: CASSQQPTGASSYEQYF. The chain links TRBV14 to TRBJ2-7; TRBD1 or TRBD2 may be the D gene (5 bases each). CDR1 SGHDN and CDR2 FVKESK come from the germline V gene. Trimming left V 2 bases short and J 0 bases short, with 17 bases between. The CDR3 contains 17 residues.

The chain recombines TRBV20-1 with TRBJ1-1; possibly TRBD1 for D (6 bases). Trimming removed 2 bases from V and 0 bases from J, with 13 bases in between. Germline loops: CDR1 DFQATT, CDR2 SNEGSKA (reference sequence). The CDR3 is made up of 15 amino acids. The CDR3 protein is CSARKTGTLNTEAFF. CDR3 bases: TGCAGTGCTAGAAAGACCGGGACATTGAACACTGAAGCTTTCTTT.